The 21 T cell receptor beta chains presented below share a single source sample, sequenced in a study of T cells after yellow fever vaccination. TCRdb called the 5' RACE reads again in MiXCR, with one record for every CDR3 protein. The table shows some 120,000 distinct CDR3 sequences, with 7% to 8.5% occurring only once. The sample consisted of CD8+ T cells sorted from PBMCs, taken 45 days after the yellow fever booster vaccination. The receptors derive from a man aged 30 to 39 who received the YFV17D yellow fever vaccine.

This clonotype appeared a single time. Given a much more abundant clone one base away, this may be a read error. The rearrangement joins TRBV20-1 to TRBJ2-5; 12 positions match TRBD1. CDR3 length: 16 residues. CDR1 DFQATT and CDR2 SNEGSKA come from the germline V gene (reference sequence). The CDR3 protein is CTATREGTGGLETQYF. CDR3 nucleotides: TGCACTGCCACCAGAGAAGGGACAGGGGGCTTGGAGACCCAGTACTTC.

V usage is TRBV5-1 and J usage is TRBJ2-1; 10 bases align to TRBD2. The germline V gene has CDR1 SGHRS and CDR2 YFSETQ. The CDR3 length is 15 residues. J gave up 2 bases and V 8 bases, and 7 bases lay outside the gene matches. CDR3 coding DNA: TGCGCCAGTCGGACTAGCGGCCTAACCTACAATGAGCAGTTCTTC. It codes for CASRTSGLTYNEQFF.

This clonotype was recorded at least ten times. The chain is built from TRBV5-1 and TRBJ1-2; D unclear. There are 14 residues in the CDR3. V was cut by 0 bases and J by 10 bases, with 16 bases left in between. CDR1 is SGHRS and CDR2 is YFSETQ in the germline V gene. CDR3: CASSLGEGSSSYTF. The DNA for the CDR3 is TGCGCCAGCAGCTTGGGCGAAGGATCTTCCTCCTACACCTTC.

The table lists this clonotype with many counts. The chain has TRBV24-1 and TRBJ2-2; no firm D call. V was trimmed by 4 bases and J by 3 bases, leaving 11 bases between them. The CDR3 has 15 residues. CDR1 KGHDR and CDR2 SFDVKD come from the germline V gene. In nucleotides, the CDR3 is TGTGCCACCAGTGACCATAGGAAAGACACCGGGGAGCTGTTTTTT. Its protein product is CATSDHRKDTGELFF.

This clonotype was counted ten times or more. V is TRBV12-5 and J is TRBJ2-7, with D possibly called TRBD1 or TRBD2 (5 bases each). CDR3 size: 16 residues. The germline gives CDR1 LGHNT, CDR2 FRNRAP. Trimming cost V 3 bases and J 5 bases, with 20 bases left between them. This chain's CDR3 is CASGFSAGQGINEQYF. The CDR3 DNA reads as TGTGCTAGTGGTTTCTCGGCGGGCCAGGGTATTAACGAGCAGTACTTC.

There are many counts of this clonotype. The J gene is TRBJ2-2, the V gene TRBV6-5; D is ambiguous. This CDR3 region has 12 residues. Germline V gives CDR1 MNHEY, CDR2 SVGAGI. V lost 5 bases, J lost 5 bases, and 6 bases lay in between. In DNA form, the CDR3 reads TGTGCCAGCAGTCCGATTACCGGGGAGCTGTTTTTT. Residues: CASSPITGELFF.

V is TRBV12-3 or TRBV12-4 and J is TRBJ2-2; TRBD1 might be the D (6 bases). The CDR3 consists of 16 residues. V lost 8 bases to trimming and J lost 2 bases, with 18 bases between them. The CDR3 DNA reads TGTGCCAGCTCCCTTGGGCTAGGGGGAAACACCGGGGAGCTGTTTTTT. As protein: CASSLGLGGNTGELFF.

V is TRBV19 and J is TRBJ2-1, with 9 bases identical to TRBD1. The CDR3 is 12 residues long. With 8 bases clipped from V and 4 bases from J, the junction kept 0 bases outside the gene matches. Germline V gives CDR1 LNHDA, CDR2 SQIVND (reference sequence). The CDR3 DNA follows: TGTGCCAGTGACAGGGGGTACAATGAGCAGTTCTTC. Protein sequence: CASDRGYNEQFF. Together with reference TRBV19 and TRBJ2-1, the CDR3 gives the full variable domain: DGGITQSPKYLFRKEGQNVTLSCEQNLNHDAMYWYRQDPGQGLRLIYYSQIVNDFQKGDIAEGYSVSREKKESFPLTVTSAQKNPTAFYLCASDRGYNEQFFGPGTRLTVL.

This clonotype turned up a few times. J is TRBJ1-5 and V is TRBV6-5, with 10 positions matching TRBD1. The length of the CDR3 is 18 residues. V shed 8 bases, J shed 0 bases, and the junction held 13 bases outside the gene matches. Germline assignment: CDR1 MNHEY and CDR2 SVGAGI. The CDR3 region is CASQTWDRGHYSNQPQHF. The CDR3 nucleotides are TGTGCCAGCCAAACGTGGGACAGGGGCCATTATAGCAATCAGCCCCAGCATTTT.

Ten or more counts support this clonotype. The chain is built from TRBV4-3 and TRBJ2-5; D is perhaps TRBD1 (6 bases). The CDR3 loop spans 15 amino acids. Germline-derived CDR1 and CDR2 are LGHNA and YSLEER. The V end lost 0 bases, the J end lost 2 bases, and 10 bases lay between the germline ends. The CDR3, as DNA: TGCGCCAGCAGCCAAGATCGAAGGGGGCAAGAGACCCAGTACTTC. It encodes CASSQDRRGQETQYF.

This clonotype occurred many times. The chain links TRBV15 to TRBJ1-2, with 8 positions matching TRBD1. Germline-derived CDR1 and CDR2 are LNHNV and YYDKDF (reference sequence). The CDR3 length is 14 residues. The junction had 6 bases not matched to a gene; V was cut back by 1 base and J by 8 bases. CDR3 nucleotide sequence: TGTGCCACCAGCAGAGCGACAGGGGACGGGGGCTACACCTTC. Its translation: CATSRATGDGGYTF.

In this sample, this clonotype turned up many times. The V and J genes are TRBV2 and TRBJ2-1, with a possible D match to TRBD1 (6 bases). The CDR3 is made up of 16 amino acids. Between the trimmed V and J ends, which lost 2 bases and 0 bases, there was a span of 11 bases. Germline lookup yields CDR1 SNHLY and CDR2 FYNNEI. DNA for the CDR3: TGTGCCAGCAGTGAATGGGACATTAGCTCCTACAATGAGCAGTTCTTC. This encodes CASSEWDISSYNEQFF. Drawing the rest from reference TRBV2 and TRBJ2-1, the complete variable domain is EPEVTQTPSHQVTQMGQEVILRCVPISNHLYFYWYRQILGQKVEFLVSFYNNEISEKSEIFDDQFSVERPDGSNFTLKIRSTKLEDSAMYFCASSEWDISSYNEQFFGPGTRLTVL.

As for this clonotype: This could be a read error, since a much larger clone is one nucleotide away. The chain employs TRBV7-9 and TRBJ2-7, with 7 bases fitting TRBD2. The germline gives CDR1 SEHNR, CDR2 FQNEAQ (reference sequence). The V and J ends lost 3 bases and 2 bases, in that order; junction bases with no gene match: 4. The CDR3 length is 14 residues. CDR3 sequence: CASSFEAGAYEQYF. The CDR3 bases are TGTGCCAGCAGCTTCGAGGCGGGAGCCTACGAGCAGTACTTC.

This clonotype was counted many times. The chain carries TRBV4-3 and TRBJ2-5; D is possibly TRBD1 (6 bases). The CDR3 runs 15 residues. Germline assignment: CDR1 LGHNA and CDR2 YSLEER. V lost 3 bases and J 5 bases, leaving 16 bases between the germline ends. The CDR3 DNA follows: TGCGCCAGCAGCCAGAGACAGGTCGGGTGGGAGACCCAGTACTTC. Residues: CASSQRQVGWETQYF.

The chain has TRBV12-3 or TRBV12-4 and TRBJ1-4, with D possibly TRBD1 on 5 matching bases. This CDR3 is built from 14 residues. Trimming shortened V by 5 bases and J by 5 bases, and 12 bases separated the two germline ends. The chain's CDR3 is CASSPGTSNEKLFF. CDR3 coding DNA: TGTGCCAGCAGTCCCGGGACCAGCAATGAAAAACTGTTTTTT.

This clonotype has a single count. Being one base from a much bigger clone, this may be a read error. The V gene is TRBV15, the J gene TRBJ2-1, with 12 bases matching TRBD2. CDR3 length equals 15 residues. CDR1 and CDR2 from the germline V gene are LNHNV and YYDKDF (reference sequence). The CDR3 sequence is CSTNNRLAGDNEQFF. The DNA of the CDR3 is TGTTCCACCAATAATCGACTAGCGGGAGACAATGAGCAGTTCTTC.

The gene calls are TRBV19 and TRBJ2-1; D gene unclear. Germline V gives CDR1 LNHDA, CDR2 SQIVND (reference sequence). The CDR3 contains 16 residues. V lost 2 bases, J lost 10 bases, and 21 bases lay in between. CDR3 nucleotide sequence: TGTGCCAGTAGTATAACCGGCTTCGGTCCGCCCTTGGAGCAGTTCTTC. It yields the protein CASSITGFGPPLEQFF. Using reference TRBV19 and TRBJ2-1 for the parts outside the CDR3, the full variable domain is DGGITQSPKYLFRKEGQNVTLSCEQNLNHDAMYWYRQDPGQGLRLIYYSQIVNDFQKGDIAEGYSVSREKKESFPLTVTSAQKNPTAFYLCASSITGFGPPLEQFFGPGTRLTVL.

The CDR3 protein is CASSVGTGTGELFF. The CDR3 DNA follows: TGTGCCAGCAGCGTTGGGACAGGGACCGGGGAGCTGTTTTTT. The chain recombines TRBV9 with TRBJ2-2; 9 nucleotides agree with TRBD1. Trimming removed 2 bases from V and 5 bases from J; junction bases left unmatched: 1. The germline V gene encodes CDR1 SGDLS and CDR2 YYNGEE. The CDR3 runs 14 residues.

This clonotype was recorded at least ten times. The V gene is TRBV7-3, the J gene TRBJ2-2; 8 nucleotides match TRBD1. The J segment lost 3 bases and the V segment lost 10 bases, leaving 4 bases of the junction unmatched. Germline V gene lookup returns CDR1 SGHTA and CDR2 FQGTGA. The CDR3 is 13 residues long. DNA of the CDR3: TGTGCCACAGGACAGGGAGACACCGGGGAGCTGTTTTTT. It codes for CATGQGDTGELFF.

The chain has TRBV18 and TRBJ2-5; 8 bases line up with TRBD2. The CDR3 has 14 residues. Trimming cost V 3 bases and J 7 bases; bases outside gene matches: 7. Germline lookup yields CDR1 KGHSH and CDR2 LQKENI. This CDR3 is CASSPEPGGGTQYF. The CDR3 DNA follows: TGTGCCAGCTCACCGGAGCCCGGGGGGGGGACCCAGTACTTC.

The chain recombines TRBV12-3 or TRBV12-4 with TRBJ1-2; TRBD1 aligns across 7 bases. Trimming took 6 bases from V and 2 from J; bases not matched to a gene: 6. The CDR3 has 14 amino acids. CDR3 nucleotide sequence: TGTGCCAGCAGGCCAACGACAGGGAACTATGGCTACACCTTC. It encodes CASRPTTGNYGYTF.